The 23 T cell receptor beta chains below all came from one sample that was sequenced in a study of identical twins (dated by TCRdb to 2016 to 2017). Libraries were made using 5' RACE. Sequencer: Illumina HiSeq 2000. TCRdb ran its own pipeline on the public reads, namely fastp trimming at Q25 and MiXCR clone calling, and kept in-frame beta chains. Records with the same CDR3 protein are collapsed into one entry carrying the most frequent genes and DNA. The sample records about 660,000 distinct CDR3 sequences, 8.6% of which are singletons. About 0.98% of the sample goes to the ten largest clones. These data also formed part of another study, on yellow fever vaccine responses in identical twins.

Sequencing was performed on PBMCs. Receptor source: a woman aged 18-35 years in good health.

V gene TRBV6-1 combines with J gene TRBJ2-2, with 7 positions matching TRBD1. V was pared by 8 bases and J by 1 base, with 10 bases of the junction left unmatched. Germline V gives CDR1 MNHNS, CDR2 SASEGT. The CDR3 covers 16 residues. The CDR3 is CASDDGTAKNTGELFF. CDR3 DNA: TGTGCCAGCGATGACGGGACAGCGAAGAACACCGGGGAGCTGTTTTTT.

This clonotype was counted many times. The chain links TRBV14 to TRBJ1-1; TRBD1 matches 7 bases. V dropped 2 bases and J dropped 5; count of bases not matched to a gene: 2. The germline V gene encodes CDR1 SGHDN and CDR2 FVKESK. This CDR3 has 13 amino acids. The CDR3 loop reads CASSQQGGTEAFF. CDR3 nucleotides: TGTGCCAGCAGCCAACAGGGGGGGACTGAAGCTTTCTTT.

A note on this clonotype: Sequence at one end of the junction differs from germline and may be a read error. The J gene is TRBJ1-2, the V gene TRBV6-5, with D maybe TRBD1 (5 bases). CDR3 length: 16 residues. Germline CDR1 is MNHEY and CDR2 is SVGAGI. The CDR3 loop reads CASGYARGQGDYGYTF. The CDR3 DNA follows: TGTGCCAGCGGTTACGCCCGTGGGCAGGGAGACTATGGCTACACCTTC.

This clonotype has a count of ten or more. The V call is TRBV10-3, the J call TRBJ2-2; TRBD1 is a possible D gene (6 bases). CDR1 and CDR2 (germline): ENHRY, SYGVKD. Deletions cut 8 bases from V and 0 bases from J, with 16 bases between. CDR3 length: 16 residues. This CDR3 reads CAIRVDRFANTGELFF. The CDR3 DNA reads TGTGCCATCCGCGTCGACAGGTTCGCGAACACCGGGGAGCTGTTTTTT.

V gene TRBV20-1 combines with J gene TRBJ2-7; 16 nucleotides align to TRBD2. The V segment lost 6 bases and the J segment 1 base; nucleotides outside the gene matches: 12. CDR3 length: 18 amino acids. Per the germline V gene, CDR1 is DFQATT and CDR2 is SNEGSKA (reference sequence). CDR3 nucleotides: TGCAGTGCAACCGGGACTAGCGGGGGGGCCCGAAGATCCTACGAGCAGTACTTC. Translated, it gives CSATGTSGGARRSYEQYF.

This clonotype was seen more than once but under ten times. The chain is built from TRBV29-1 and TRBJ1-2, with D unclear. This CDR3 is 14 amino acids long. Germline V gene sequence: CDR1 SQVTM, CDR2 ANQGSEA. V was trimmed by 3 bases and J by 0 bases, leaving 11 bases between them. CDR3 DNA: TGCAGCGTTGAGGAACTGCTGACTAACTATGGCTACACCTTC. It encodes CSVEELLTNYGYTF.

This chain connects TRBV20-1 to TRBJ2-1; 9 bases align to TRBD2. This CDR3 has 17 amino acids. Germline CDR1 DFQATT, CDR2 SNEGSKA (reference sequence). With 1 base clipped from V and 2 bases from J, the junction kept 9 bases outside the gene matches. CDR3 nucleotide sequence: TGCAGTGCTAGAGGTACGACTAGCGGAGGAACCTACAATGAGCAGTTCTTC. Its translation: CSARGTTSGGTYNEQFF.

The rearrangement uses TRBV7-9 and TRBJ1-4; TRBD1 might be the D (6 bases). Trimming stripped 4 bases from V and 6 bases from J, with 12 bases between. The CDR3 extends over 14 amino acids. Germline-derived CDR1 and CDR2 are SEHNR and FQNEAQ (reference sequence). CDR3 sequence: CASSWGRSDEKLFF. The DNA for the CDR3 is TGTGCCAGCAGCTGGGGGCGCAGTGATGAAAAACTGTTTTTT.

The chain employs TRBV29-1 and TRBJ2-1, with 16 positions matching TRBD2. The CDR3 contains 13 residues. CDR1 SQVTM and CDR2 ANQGSEA come from the germline V gene. The V segment lost 6 bases and the J segment 9 bases; nucleotides outside the gene matches: 2. This chain's CDR3 is CSVGLAGGGEQFF. The CDR3 nucleotides are TGCAGCGTGGGACTAGCGGGGGGGGGTGAGCAGTTCTTC.

This chain uses TRBV5-1 with TRBJ1-1; perhaps TRBD1 as D (5 bases). V was pared by 6 bases and J by 2 bases, with 14 bases between. Germline V gives CDR1 SGHRS, CDR2 YFSETQ. The CDR3 covers 14 residues. The CDR3 reads CASTLEGPNTEAFF. CDR3 nucleotide sequence: TGCGCCAGCACCCTAGAGGGGCCCAACACTGAAGCTTTCTTT.

This chain links TRBV12-5 with TRBJ2-5; D may correspond to TRBD1 or TRBD2 (5 bases each). CDR3 size: 13 residues. Trimming took off 1 base at V and 4 bases at J, with 7 bases between the two ends. Germline values: CDR1 LGHNT, CDR2 FRNRAP. CDR3 DNA sequence: TGTGCTAGTGGTTTGGCGGGGCCAGAGACCCAGTACTTC. It encodes CASGLAGPETQYF.

This clonotype has just a few counts. CDR3 in amino acids: CASKPVGGYEQYF. CDR3 sequence (DNA): TGTGCCAGCAAGCCGGTGGGGGGCTACGAGCAGTACTTC. V and J are TRBV28 and TRBJ2-7; perhaps TRBD2 as D (6 bases). This CDR3 has 13 amino acids. The V and J ends lost 7 bases and 3 bases respectively, with 13 bases between them. In germline, CDR1 is MDHEN, CDR2 SYDVKM.

The table lists this clonotype with a few counts. The J gene is TRBJ2-7, the V gene TRBV5-1; 7 bases line up with TRBD1. The CDR3 length is 15 residues. Germline lookup yields CDR1 SGHRS and CDR2 YFSETQ. V shed 1 base and J 5 bases; nucleotides not matched to a gene: 9. CDR3 sequence (DNA): TGCGCCAGCAGCTTGAGCGACAGGGCCCCCAACGAGCAGTACTTC. Translating gives CASSLSDRAPNEQYF.

This chain joins TRBV21-1 and TRBJ2-3; TRBD2 was called by the table and not checked on the DNA. TRBV21-1 is a documented pseudogene. The CDR3 has 17 residues. For the CDR3, the DNA is TGTGCCAGCAGCTCCCGCGGTCGAAGGCGGACGGCAGATACGCAGTATTTT. Protein sequence: CASSSRGRRRTADTQYF.

The J gene is TRBJ2-4, the V gene TRBV25-1; TRBD2 agrees at 8 bases. V shed 5 bases and J 8 bases; nucleotides not matched to a gene: 8. CDR3 length: 14 amino acids. CDR1 MGHDK and CDR2 SYGVNS come from the germline V gene. In nucleotides, the CDR3 is TGTGCCAGCAGTCTCGGGAGGGGCTGGGACATTCAGTACTTC. Translation gives CASSLGRGWDIQYF.

The chain links TRBV10-3 to TRBJ2-7; D gene unclear. CDR1 and CDR2 from the germline V gene are ENHRY and SYGVKD. The CDR3 totals 13 residues. Trimming pared 5 bases from V and 2 bases from J, leaving 10 bases between. The CDR3 DNA follows: TGTGCCATCAGTAAGGACCAGGCCTACGAGCAGTACTTC. It translates to CAISKDQAYEQYF.

This clonotype was seen at least ten times. The V call is TRBV28, the J call TRBJ2-7; possible D gene TRBD1, 5 bases. Germline CDR1 and CDR2: MDHEN and SYDVKM. The V gene lost 8 bases and the J gene lost 0 bases, with 14 bases spanning the gap. The CDR3 loop spans 14 amino acids. The CDR3 sequence is CASGTVGVSYEQYF. The CDR3 region has the DNA TGTGCCAGCGGCACGGTAGGGGTCTCCTACGAGCAGTACTTC.

Ten or more counts support this clonotype. The rearrangement links TRBV4-3 to TRBJ2-7; TRBD2 aligns across 15 bases. Germline lookup yields CDR1 LGHNA and CDR2 YSLEER. V lost 3 bases to trimming and J lost 3 bases; unmatched junction nucleotides: 3. CDR3 length: 16 amino acids. CDR3: CASSQGLAGGSYEQYF. CDR3 sequence (DNA): TGCGCCAGCAGCCAGGGACTAGCGGGGGGAAGCTACGAGCAGTACTTC.

This clonotype occurred a few times. This chain connects TRBV20-1 to TRBJ2-7; possibly TRBD1 for D (6 bases). Per germline, CDR1 DFQATT and CDR2 SNEGSKA (reference sequence). CDR3 length: 12 residues. V lost 4 bases and J lost 5, with 12 bases in between. The chain's CDR3 is CSATGYRDEQYF. CDR3 DNA: TGCAGTGCTACAGGGTACAGGGACGAGCAGTACTTC.

This clonotype was seen ten or more times. V usage is TRBV7-8 and J usage is TRBJ2-2; tentatively, D is TRBD2 (6 bases). The V gene's germline CDR1 is SGHVS and CDR2 FQNEAQ. This CDR3 region has 16 residues. Trimming removed 3 bases at V and 2 bases at J, with 13 bases between. DNA for the CDR3: TGTGCCAGCAGCTTGGGGTCGGGACTCAACACCGGGGAGCTGTTTTTT. Translation: CASSLGSGLNTGELFF. Supplemented by reference TRBV7-8 and TRBJ2-2, the full variable domain reads GAGVSQSPRYKVAKRGQDVALRCDPISGHVSLFWYQQALGQGPEFLTYFQNEAQLDKSGLPSDRFFAERPEGSVSTLKIQRTQQEDSAVYLCASSLGSGLNTGELFFGEGSRLTVL.

This clonotype was counted a few times. The rearrangement uses TRBV28 and TRBJ2-5, with D uncertain. Deletions cut 7 bases from V and 1 base from J, with 13 bases between. This CDR3 is built from 14 residues. Germline-derived CDR1 and CDR2 are MDHEN and SYDVKM. The CDR3 protein is CASNTHGIQETQYF. The CDR3, as DNA: TGTGCCAGCAACACCCACGGAATCCAAGAGACCCAGTACTTC.

This clonotype was detected a few times. This chain joins TRBV6-2 or TRBV6-3 and TRBJ2-7, with 7 bases that match TRBD2. The CDR3 sequence is 16 residues long. CDR1 and CDR2 from the germline V gene are MNHEY and SVGEGT. The V and J ends lost 4 bases and 3 bases, in that order; junction bases with no gene match: 12. In nucleotides, the CDR3 is TGTGCCAGCAGTTCCCGAAAAGCGGGGCGTATCTACGAGCAGTACTTC. This gives the protein CASSSRKAGRIYEQYF.

The chain employs TRBV5-5 and TRBJ2-7, with 7 bases lining up with TRBD1. Looked up from germline, CDR1 is SGHKS and CDR2 is YYEKEE (reference sequence). This CDR3 is 14 amino acids long. The V and J ends lost 6 bases and 5 bases, in that order; junction bases with no gene match: 11. The chain's CDR3 is CASIPHRGHHEQYF. The DNA of the CDR3 is TGTGCCAGCATACCTCACAGGGGTCACCACGAGCAGTACTTC.